This T cell receptor (beta chain) came from a study of cytomegalovirus exposure and HLA in healthy donors. Study findings and constraints: Later analysis identified a missense DCLRE1C variant that was linked to TCR beta V- and J-gene trimming.

The CDR3 totals 12 residues. The germline V gene has CDR1 WNHNN and CDR2 SYGVQD (reference sequence). V was cut by 6 bases and J by 2 bases, with 5 bases left in between. This clone was recorded once. The antigen is unknown. Researchers ran the PCR with 60 Vbeta and 13 Jbeta primers. This table comes from immunoSEQ multiplex PCR, and its TCRdb copy is limited to in-frame clones, with some not included. This sample carries roughly 230,000 clones, around 78% of them seen once, and the ten largest clones take about 0.47%. This sequence originates from a boy between 10 and 17 years old in good health and CMV-seronegative. What was sequenced was PBMCs. The chain recombines TRBV10-1 with TRBJ1-3; D is unresolved. The CDR3 DNA is TGCGCCAGCAGCAGTACTGGAAACACCATATATTTT. Translated, it gives CASSSTGNTIYF.